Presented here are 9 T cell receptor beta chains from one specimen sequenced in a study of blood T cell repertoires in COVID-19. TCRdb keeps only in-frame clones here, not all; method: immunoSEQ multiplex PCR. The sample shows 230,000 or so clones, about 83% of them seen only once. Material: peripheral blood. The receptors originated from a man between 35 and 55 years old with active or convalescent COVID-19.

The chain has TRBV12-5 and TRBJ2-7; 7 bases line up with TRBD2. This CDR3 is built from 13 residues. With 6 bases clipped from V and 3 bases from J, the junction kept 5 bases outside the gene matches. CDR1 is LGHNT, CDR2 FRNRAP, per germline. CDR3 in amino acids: CASGWGGVYEQYF. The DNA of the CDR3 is TGTGCTAGTGGCTGGGGGGGAGTCTACGAGCAGTACTTC.

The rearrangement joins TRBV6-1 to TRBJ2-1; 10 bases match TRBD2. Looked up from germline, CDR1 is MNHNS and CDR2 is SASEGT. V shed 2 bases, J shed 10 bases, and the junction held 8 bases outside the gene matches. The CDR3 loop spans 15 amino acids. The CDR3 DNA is TGTGCCAGCAGTGAACGGCTAGCGGGGGTGGACGAGCAGTTCTTC. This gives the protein CASSERLAGVDEQFF.

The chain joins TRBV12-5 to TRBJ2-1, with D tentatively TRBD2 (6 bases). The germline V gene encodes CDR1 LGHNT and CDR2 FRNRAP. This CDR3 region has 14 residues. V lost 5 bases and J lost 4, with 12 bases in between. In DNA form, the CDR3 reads TGTGCTAGTGGTGCGCAGCGGGCGTACAATGAGCAGTTCTTC. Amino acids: CASGAQRAYNEQFF.

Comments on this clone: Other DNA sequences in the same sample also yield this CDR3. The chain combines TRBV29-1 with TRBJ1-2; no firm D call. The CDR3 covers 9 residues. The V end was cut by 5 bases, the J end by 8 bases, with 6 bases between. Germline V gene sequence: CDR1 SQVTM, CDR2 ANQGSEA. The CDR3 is CSVTEGYTF. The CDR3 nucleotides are TGCAGCGTTACAGAGGGCTACACCTTC.

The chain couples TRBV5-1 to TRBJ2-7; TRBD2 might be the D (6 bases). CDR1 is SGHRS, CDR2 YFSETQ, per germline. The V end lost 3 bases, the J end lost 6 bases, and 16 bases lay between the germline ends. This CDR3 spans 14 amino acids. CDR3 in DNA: TGCGCCAGCAGCTCCGGGACTGGACCCGGCGAGCAGTACTTC. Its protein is CASSSGTGPGEQYF.

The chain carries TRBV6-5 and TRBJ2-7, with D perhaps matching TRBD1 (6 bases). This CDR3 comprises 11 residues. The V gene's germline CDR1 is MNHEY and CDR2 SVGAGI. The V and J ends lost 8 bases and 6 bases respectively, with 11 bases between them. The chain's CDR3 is CASYRATEQYF. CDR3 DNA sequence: TGTGCCAGCTACAGGGCAACCGAGCAGTACTTC.

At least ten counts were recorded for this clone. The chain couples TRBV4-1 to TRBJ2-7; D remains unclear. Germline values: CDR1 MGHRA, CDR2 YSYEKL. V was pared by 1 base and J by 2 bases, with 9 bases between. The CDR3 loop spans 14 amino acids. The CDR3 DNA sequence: TGCGCCAGCAGCCAAGTGGCAGGAACCTACGAGCAGTACTTC. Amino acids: CASSQVAGTYEQYF.

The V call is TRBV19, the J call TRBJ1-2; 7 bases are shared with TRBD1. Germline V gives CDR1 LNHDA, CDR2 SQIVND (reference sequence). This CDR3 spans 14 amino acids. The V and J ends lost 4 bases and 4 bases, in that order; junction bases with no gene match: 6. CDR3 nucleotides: TGTGCCAGTAGTAAGGGGGCTGGTACCTATGGCTACACCTTC. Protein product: CASSKGAGTYGYTF.

CDR3 loop: CASSLEGQGALVANSPLHF. The CDR3 nucleotides read TGTGCCAGCAGCTTAGAAGGACAGGGGGCTTTGGTTGCTAATTCACCCCTCCACTTT. The V call is TRBV7-2, the J call TRBJ1-6; TRBD1 agrees at 11 bases. The V segment lost 1 base and the J segment 6 bases; nucleotides outside the gene matches: 11. Per the germline V gene, CDR1 is SGHTA and CDR2 is FQGNSA. This CDR3 is built from 19 residues.